One and the same sample provided the 19 T cell receptor beta chains below, sequenced in a study of blood T cell repertoires in COVID-19. Only in-frame clones appear in the TCRdb table, and some are missing; sequencing was by immunoSEQ multiplex PCR. The sample lists approximately 240,000 clones; about 85% were seen once. Sequencing was performed on PBMCs or T cells enriched from blood (not recorded which). The receptors were gathered from a woman aged 25 to 39 with acute COVID-19.

The J gene is TRBJ2-2, the V gene TRBV18, with D possibly matching TRBD1 (5 bases). The CDR3 has 14 amino acids. V lost 6 bases, J lost 4 bases, and 12 bases lay in between. Germline CDR1 KGHSH, CDR2 LQKENI. The CDR3 sequence: CASSPTRVTGELFF. As DNA, the CDR3 is TGTGCCAGCTCCCCTACCAGGGTCACCGGGGAGCTGTTTTTT.

This sequence joins TRBV6-5 and TRBJ1-1; 9 nucleotides match TRBD1. Germline CDR1 and CDR2: MNHEY and SVGAGI. The CDR3 is 13 amino acids. V was pared by 7 bases and J by 2 bases, with 2 bases of the junction left unmatched. The CDR3 loop reads CASTGQGNTEAFF. CDR3 bases: TGTGCCAGCACGGGACAGGGTAACACTGAAGCTTTCTTT.

This sequence joins TRBV6-2 or TRBV6-3 and TRBJ2-7; 11 bases match TRBD2. V shed 2 bases and J 0 bases; nucleotides not matched to a gene: 6. This CDR3 is 17 amino acids long. CDR1 MNHEY and CDR2 SVGEGT come from the germline V gene. This CDR3 reads CASSYTVGLAVSYEQYF. CDR3 DNA: TGTGCCAGCAGTTACACTGTGGGACTAGCGGTCTCCTACGAGCAGTACTTC.

The rearrangement uses TRBV30 and TRBJ1-4; D remains ambiguous. The CDR3 consists of 13 residues. V was clipped by 4 bases and J by 10 bases, with 16 bases between them. The germline V gene has CDR1 GTSNPN and CDR2 SVGIG (reference sequence). CDR3 DNA: TGTGCCTGGACTCCTGCGGGCATTGGAAAACTGTTTTTT. Protein sequence: CAWTPAGIGKLFF.

The rearrangement links TRBV2 to TRBJ1-1, with no clear D. The ends were cut back, 8 bases at V and 1 base at J, with 23 bases in the middle. This CDR3 has 17 residues. Germline V gene data show CDR1 as SNHLY and CDR2 as FYNNEI. The CDR3 region is CASEGGRLPSKNTEAFF. The CDR3 DNA sequence: TGTGCCAGCGAGGGAGGCAGATTACCCTCCAAGAACACTGAAGCTTTCTTT.

The chain is built from TRBV2 and TRBJ2-7; D possibly corresponds to TRBD1 (6 bases). The V gene's germline CDR1 is SNHLY and CDR2 FYNNEI. This CDR3 contains 14 residues. The V end lost 4 bases, the J end lost 1 base, and 11 bases lay between the germline ends. In DNA, the CDR3 is TGTGCCAGCAGTGGCAGGGGCCATTCCTACGAGCAGTACTTC. Encoded protein: CASSGRGHSYEQYF.

The chain employs TRBV14 and TRBJ2-1; 7 bases align to TRBD1. The J segment lost 3 bases and the V segment lost 3 bases, leaving 5 bases of the junction unmatched. The germline gives CDR1 SGHDN, CDR2 FVKESK. The CDR3 loop spans 15 amino acids. The CDR3 sequence: CASSQAGGHYNEQFF. The CDR3 region has the DNA TGTGCCAGCAGCCAGGCAGGGGGACACTACAATGAGCAGTTCTTC.

The chain's CDR3 is CASSIDRDNYSNQPQHF. CDR3 bases: TGTGCCAGTAGTATAGATCGGGACAATTATAGCAATCAGCCCCAGCATTTT. This chain joins TRBV19 and TRBJ1-5; tentative D call: TRBD1 (6 bases). Trimming removed 0 bases from V and 0 bases from J, with 12 bases in between. The germline V gene encodes CDR1 LNHDA and CDR2 SQIVND (reference sequence). CDR3 length equals 17 residues.

The rearrangement links TRBV18 to TRBJ2-6; 7 bases are a match to TRBD1. V shed 6 bases, J shed 0 bases, and the junction held 8 bases outside the gene matches. The CDR3 consists of 17 residues. Germline V lookup: CDR1 KGHSH, CDR2 LQKENI. The CDR3 sequence is CASSSTGLFSGANVLTF. In DNA form, the CDR3 reads TGTGCCAGCTCCTCGACAGGGTTATTCTCTGGGGCCAACGTCCTGACTTTC. Full variable domain (rest looked up from reference TRBV18 and TRBJ2-6): NAGVMQNPRHLVRRRGQEARLRCSPMKGHSHVYWYRQLPEEGLKFMVYLQKENIIDESGMPKERFSAEFPKEGPSILRIQQVVRGDSAAYFCASSSTGLFSGANVLTFGAGSRLTVL.

As to this clone: At one of its ends the junction is not consistent with the germline gene, which may arise from a read error. Other DNA sequences in the same sample also yield this CDR3. The chain carries TRBV7-9 and TRBJ2-7, with 8 bases identical to TRBD2. Germline V gene lookup returns CDR1 SEHNR and CDR2 FQNEAQ (reference sequence). The CDR3 is made up of 14 amino acids. The CDR3 spells CASSLAGSSYEQYF. CDR3 nucleotides: TGTGCCAGCAGTTTAGCGGGGAGCTCCTACGAGCAGTACTTC.

The chain has TRBV9 and TRBJ2-1, with TRBD2 matching 7 bases. V gave up 0 bases and J gave up 4 bases; unmatched junction bases: 7. CDR1 SGDLS and CDR2 YYNGEE come from the germline V gene. The CDR3 is 16 amino acids. The CDR3 region is CASSVGTGGLYNEQFF. The CDR3, as DNA: TGTGCCAGCAGCGTAGGGACGGGGGGTCTTTACAATGAGCAGTTCTTC.

V is TRBV2 and J is TRBJ1-2, with no clear D. Trimming stripped 0 bases from V and 0 bases from J, with 5 bases between. The CDR3 totals 14 residues. Germline CDR1 and CDR2: SNHLY and FYNNEI. The CDR3 DNA follows: TGTGCCAGCAGTGAAGCACCAGCTAACTATGGCTACACCTTC. This codes for CASSEAPANYGYTF. Full variable domain (rest looked up from reference TRBV2 and TRBJ1-2): EPEVTQTPSHQVTQMGQEVILRCVPISNHLYFYWYRQILGQKVEFLVSFYNNEISEKSEIFDDQFSVERPDGSNFTLKIRSTKLEDSAMYFCASSEAPANYGYTFGSGTRLTVV.

V is TRBV19 and J is TRBJ1-2, with D unclear. Trimming removed 5 bases at V and 3 bases at J, with 22 bases between. From germline, CDR1 is LNHDA and CDR2 SQIVND (reference sequence). The CDR3 contains 17 residues. CDR3 sequence (DNA): TGTGCCAGTAGTCCCCGGGTAGGCTTTTTTTCGGACTATGGCTACACCTTC. This codes for CASSPRVGFFSDYGYTF.

This clone was seen just once. This chain links TRBV15 with TRBJ2-2, with 8 bases matching TRBD1. The CDR3 is made up of 16 amino acids. The J segment lost 5 bases and the V segment lost 3 bases, leaving 8 bases of the junction unmatched. The V gene's germline CDR1 is LNHNV and CDR2 YYDKDF (reference sequence). CDR3 sequence: CATSRQTGVGTGELFF. The CDR3 region has the DNA TGTGCCACCAGCAGGCAGACAGGGGTGGGGACCGGGGAGCTGTTTTTT.

The chain has TRBV3-1 (or the pseudogene TRBV3-2) and TRBJ2-3; TRBD1 matches at 8 bases. V lost 4 bases, J lost 0 bases, and 3 bases stayed unmatched. Germline CDR1 LGHDT, CDR2 YNNKEL (reference sequence). CDR3 length equals 15 residues. In DNA, the CDR3 is TGTGCCAGCAGCCGTCGACAGGGGAGCACAGATACGCAGTATTTT. This gives the protein CASSRRQGSTDTQYF.

This clone appeared a single time. The rearrangement uses TRBV4-1 and TRBJ1-6, with a weak D call TRBD1 (5 bases). Deletions cut 1 base from V and 9 bases from J, with 13 bases between. Germline V gene data show CDR1 as MGHRA and CDR2 as YSYEKL. The CDR3 covers 15 residues. Written as DNA, the CDR3 is TGCGCCAGCAGCCAAGGGGCGCCAGGGCCTTCACCCCTCCACTTT. This translates into CASSQGAPGPSPLHF.

The rearrangement uses TRBV30 and TRBJ1-1; 9 nucleotides line up with TRBD1. The CDR3 consists of 15 residues. Germline V CDR1 and CDR2: GTSNPN, SVGIG (reference sequence). Trimming took 4 bases from V and 1 from J; bases not matched to a gene: 7. The CDR3 region has the DNA TGTGCCTGGACGAGCGGGACAGGGTCGAACACTGAAGCTTTCTTT. It yields the protein CAWTSGTGSNTEAFF.

The chain recombines TRBV28 with TRBJ2-7; a weak D match, TRBD1 (6 bases). The CDR3 runs 16 residues. V shed 5 bases and J shed 0 bases, with 17 bases lying between them. CDR1 and CDR2 (germline): MDHEN, SYDVKM. The CDR3: CASSLGSGQSSYEQYF. The CDR3 DNA is TGTGCCAGCAGTCTAGGCTCGGGACAAAGCTCCTACGAGCAGTACTTC.

This clone was detected a few times. The gene calls are TRBV4-1 and TRBJ1-2; 8 bases line up with TRBD1. Losses at the gene ends were 0 bases for V and 7 bases for J; bases not matched to a gene: 4. The germline gives CDR1 MGHRA, CDR2 YSYEKL. This CDR3 is built from 14 residues. The CDR3, as DNA: TGCGCCAGCAGCCAAGATCCGGGACAGGTTGGCTACACCTTC. This sequence encodes CASSQDPGQVGYTF.